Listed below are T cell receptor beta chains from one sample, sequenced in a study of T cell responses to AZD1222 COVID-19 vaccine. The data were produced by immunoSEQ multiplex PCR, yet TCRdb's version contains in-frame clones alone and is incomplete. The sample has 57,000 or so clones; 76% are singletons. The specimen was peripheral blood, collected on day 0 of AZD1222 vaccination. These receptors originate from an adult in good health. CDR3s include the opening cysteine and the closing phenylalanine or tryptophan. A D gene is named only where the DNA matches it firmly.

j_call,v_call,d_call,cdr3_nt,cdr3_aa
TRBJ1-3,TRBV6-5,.,TGTGCCAGCACCATGGGGGGATCTGGAAACACCATATATTTT,CASTMGGSGNTIYF
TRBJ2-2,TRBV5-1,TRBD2,TGCGCCAGCAGCTTAGCGGGAGTGGAGCTGTTTTTT,CASSLAGVELFF
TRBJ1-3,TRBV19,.,TGTGCCAGTAGTATAGGGAGGAGGTTCGGAAACACCATATATTTT,CASSIGRRFGNTIYF
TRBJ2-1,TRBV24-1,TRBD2,TGTGCCACCAGTGACCCCGGACTAGGGCGGGGTGAGCAGTTCTTC,CATSDPGLGRGEQFF
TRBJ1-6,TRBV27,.,TGTGCCAGCAGTTGGGTAGGGGATAATTCACCCCTCCACTTT,CASSWVGDNSPLHF
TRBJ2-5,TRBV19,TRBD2,TGTGCCAGTAGTCTAACTAGCGTGGTTCAGACCCAGTACTTC,CASSLTSVVQTQYF
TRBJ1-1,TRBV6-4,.,TGTGCCAGCAGTCGAAGGCCCGCGGACACTGAAGCTTTCTTT,CASSRRPADTEAFF
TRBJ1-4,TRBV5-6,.,TGTGCCAGCAGCTTGGGGCCGGGAGTTAATGAAAAACTGTTTTTT,CASSLGPGVNEKLFF
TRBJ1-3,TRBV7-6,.,TGTGCCAGCAGCGGGGGGGGCCTCTCTGGAAACACCATATATTTT,CASSGGGLSGNTIYF
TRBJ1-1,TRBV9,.,TGTGCCAGCAGCGTAGGAGGTTACACTGAAGCTTTCTTT,CASSVGGYTEAFF
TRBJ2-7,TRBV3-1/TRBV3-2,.,TGTGCCAGCAGCCAAGGGCGACAGTCCTACGAGCAGTACTTC,CASSQGRQSYEQYF
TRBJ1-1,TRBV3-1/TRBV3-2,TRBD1,TGTGCCAGCAGCCCATCGAACCAGGGGGCACACACTGAAGCTTTCTTT,CASSPSNQGAHTEAFF
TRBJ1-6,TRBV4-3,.,TGCGCCAGCAGCCAAGAGAGGGGTCAGGGATTTTCACCCCTCCACTTT,CASSQERGQGFSPLHF
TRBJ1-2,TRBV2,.,TGTGCCAGCACCCCCGGGACGTCTAACTATGGCTACACCTTC,CASTPGTSNYGYTF
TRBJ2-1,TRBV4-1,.,TGCGCCAGCAGCCAAGTAGGCCTAATGGGGGATGAGCAGTTCTTC,CASSQVGLMGDEQFF
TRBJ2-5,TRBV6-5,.,TGTGCCAGCAGGTCGACTAGTCAAGAGACCCAGTACTTC,CASRSTSQETQYF
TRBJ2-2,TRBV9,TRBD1,TGTGCCAGCAGCTCTAACAGGGGAATCGCCGGGGAGCTGTTTTTT,CASSSNRGIAGELFF
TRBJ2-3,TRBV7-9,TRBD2,TGTGCCAGCAGCTCACCGGGACTAGCCTCAGATACGCAGTATTTT,CASSSPGLASDTQYF
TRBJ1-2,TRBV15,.,TGTGCCACCAGCAGGGCAGTCGGGTTCTATGGCTACACCTTC,CATSRAVGFYGYTF
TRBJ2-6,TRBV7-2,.,TGTGCCAGCAGCTTAAGCTCTGGGGCCAACGTCCTGACTTTC,CASSLSSGANVLTF
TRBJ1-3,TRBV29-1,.,TGCAGCGTGCTCTCTGGAAACACCATATATTTT,CSVLSGNTIYF
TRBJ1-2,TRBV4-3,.,TGCGCCAGCAGTCCTAGCGGCGCTTCTAACTATGGCTACACCTTC,CASSPSGASNYGYTF
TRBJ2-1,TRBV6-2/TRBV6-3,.,TGTGCCAGCAGTTACGGGCCCAATGAGCAGTTCTTC,CASSYGPNEQFF
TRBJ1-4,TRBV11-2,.,TGTGCCAGCAGCCCCGGACCCTTTGCAACTAATGAAAAACTGTTTTTT,CASSPGPFATNEKLFF
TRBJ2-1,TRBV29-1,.,TGCAGCATCAGGGGAGGGGGGTTAAATGAGCAGTTCTTC,CSIRGGGLNEQFF
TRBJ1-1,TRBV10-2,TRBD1,TGCGCCAGCAGTGCACCCGGGACAGGGGCGAACACTGAAGCTTTCTTT,CASSAPGTGANTEAFF
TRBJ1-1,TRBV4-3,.,TGCGCCAGCAGTCCCGGGGGAGGGGCGGTCACTGAAGCTTTCTTT,CASSPGGGAVTEAFF
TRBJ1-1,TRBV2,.,TGTGCCAGCAGTGAAGGCCAGGGGATAGCAGTGAAAGCTTTCTTT,CASSEGQGIAVKAFF
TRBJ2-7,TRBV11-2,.,TGTGCCAGCAGCCGGGACCTCGAGCAGTACTTC,CASSRDLEQYF
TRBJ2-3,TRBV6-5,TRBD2,TGTGCCAGCAGAAAGGGAAGCGGGGGGGCCGAAACGCAGTATTTT,CASRKGSGGAETQYF
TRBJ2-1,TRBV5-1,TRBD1,TGCGCCAGCAGCTTGGGAGGTGCCGGGACAGGGGGCGGGAATGAGCAGTTCTTC,CASSLGGAGTGGGNEQFF
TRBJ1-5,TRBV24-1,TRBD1,TGTGCCGAGGGGGACAGGGATCAGCCCCAGCATTTT,CAEGDRDQPQHF
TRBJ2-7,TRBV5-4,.,TGTGCCAGCAGCTTGGCCCCGCCCTACGAGCAGTACTTC,CASSLAPPYEQYF
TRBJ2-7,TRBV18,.,TGTGCCAGCTCAAGGGGGGCGCTTACCTACGAGCAGTACTTC,CASSRGALTYEQYF
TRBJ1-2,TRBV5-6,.,TGTGCCAGCAGCTTAACCTCTAAATCCCAGGTGCTATGGGGGTTCTACACCTTC,CASSLTSKSQVLWGFYTF
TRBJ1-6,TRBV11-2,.,TGTGCCAGCACCTCAACGGCGGGGTATAATTCACCCCTCCACTTT,CASTSTAGYNSPLHF
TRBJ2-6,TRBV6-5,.,TGTGCCAGCAGTTACAATTCAGGGTCCGGGGCCAACGTCCTGACTTTC,CASSYNSGSGANVLTF
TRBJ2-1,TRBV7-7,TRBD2,TGTGCCAGCAGCTTCTCTAGCGGGGGGGTCAATGAGCAGTTCTTC,CASSFSSGGVNEQFF
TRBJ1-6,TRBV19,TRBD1,TGTGCCAGTAGTATTGGCGGGACAGTTAATTCACCCCTCCACTTT,CASSIGGTVNSPLHF
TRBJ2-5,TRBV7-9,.,TGTGCCAGCAGCTCCTACGAGGGATGGGAGACCCAGTACTTC,CASSSYEGWETQYF
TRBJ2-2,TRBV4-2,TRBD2,TGTGCCAGCAGCCCTTTTAGCGGGGGTCTGGCCGGGGAGCTGTTTTTT,CASSPFSGGLAGELFF
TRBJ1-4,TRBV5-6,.,TGTGCCAGCAGCACCCCGACGGCCGTGAGGGAAAAACTGTTTTTT,CASSTPTAVREKLFF
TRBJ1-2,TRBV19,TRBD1,TGTGCCAGTAGTACGGGGACAGCCCAAGCTAACTATGGCTACACCTTC,CASSTGTAQANYGYTF
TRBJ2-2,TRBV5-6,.,TGTGCCAGCAGCTTGATTCAGGGGTGGGACACCGGGGAGCTGTTTTTT,CASSLIQGWDTGELFF
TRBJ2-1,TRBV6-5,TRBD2,TGTGCCAGCAGTTACGGGATAGCGGGGGGCTTAATTGAGCAGTTCTTC,CASSYGIAGGLIEQFF